This T cell receptor (beta chain) was identified during a study of tumor-infiltrating lymphocytes in localized non-small cell lung cancer. Study at large: Tumor tissue and non-adjacent uninvolved lung came from each patient. Study-wide points: TCR sequencing covered a subset of patients with enough tissue. No link was found between tumor T-cell fraction and recurrence-free survival.

As for this clone: What it recognizes is unknown.

Libraries were prepared by immunoSEQ multiplex PCR; TCRdb keeps only in-frame clonotypes and omits some of them. The sample yields about 14,000 clones, around 65% seen once. V was trimmed by 2 bases and J by 4 bases, leaving 17 bases between them. The length of the CDR3 is 16 residues. The V gene's germline CDR1 is SGHVS and CDR2 FQNEAQ. The sequencing sample was made of lung tumor tissue. The chain has TRBV7-8 and TRBJ1-1, with D possibly matching TRBD1 (5 bases). This receptor was taken from a human donor with non-small cell lung cancer. CDR3 nucleotides: TGTGCCAGCAGCTTACCCATGCGGGGGGAAGGCACTGAAGCTTTCTTT. Translation: CASSLPMRGEGTEAFF.